The 17 T cell receptor beta chains presented below share a single source sample, sequenced in a study of T cell responses to AZD1222 COVID-19 vaccine. Data came from immunoSEQ multiplex PCR; TCRdb stores just in-frame clones and leaves some out. The sample has about 110,000 clones, roughly nine tenths seen once. The starting material was peripheral blood, obtained on day 0 of MenACWY control vaccination. These receptors came from an adult in good health.

The V and J genes are TRBV5-6 and TRBJ2-6, with D perhaps TRBD1 or TRBD2 (5 bases each). CDR1 is SGHDT, CDR2 YYEEEE, per germline. This CDR3 comprises 18 residues. The V gene lost 2 bases and the J gene lost 3 bases, with 18 bases spanning the gap. For the CDR3, the DNA is TGTGCCAGCAGCTTAGGTGAGGGGAGAGTGGATGGGGCCAACGTCCTGACTTTC. Translated, it gives CASSLGEGRVDGANVLTF.

This clone showed up just a few times. This chain links TRBV6-5 with TRBJ1-2; possible D gene TRBD1, 5 bases. Deletions cut 6 bases from V and 6 bases from J, with 14 bases between. This CDR3 contains 13 residues. Looked up from germline, CDR1 is MNHEY and CDR2 is SVGAGI. CDR3 nucleotides: TGTGCCAGCAGGCGAATAGGGGAAGATGGCTACACCTTC. Protein product: CASRRIGEDGYTF.

The V and J genes are TRBV7-9 and TRBJ1-2; 10 bases line up with TRBD1. Looked up from germline, CDR1 is SEHNR and CDR2 is FQNEAQ (reference sequence). The CDR3 consists of 19 residues. J lost 0 bases, V lost 0 bases, and 10 bases had no gene match. The CDR3 loop reads CASSLAGGQGKEPNYGYTF. In nucleotides, the CDR3 is TGTGCCAGCAGCTTAGCTGGGGGACAGGGGAAAGAGCCTAACTATGGCTACACCTTC.

The chain recombines TRBV6-5 with TRBJ1-1; 7 bases are shared with TRBD1. The CDR3 loop spans 13 amino acids. The V gene end was trimmed by 2 bases and the J gene end by 6 bases; junction bases not matched to a gene: 3. Germline V lookup: CDR1 MNHEY, CDR2 SVGAGI. CDR3 sequence: CASSYRDSPEAFF. The CDR3 DNA is TGTGCCAGCAGTTACCGGGACAGCCCTGAAGCTTTCTTT.

In its sample, this clone was seen once. The rearrangement joins TRBV3-1 (or the pseudogene TRBV3-2) to TRBJ1-4, with 7 bases matching TRBD1. V gave up 6 bases and J gave up 12 bases; unmatched junction bases: 16. The length of the CDR3 is 15 residues. In germline, CDR1 is LGHDT, CDR2 YNNKEL (reference sequence). The CDR3 nucleotides are TGTGCCAGCAGTTCCTATCGACAGGGATCAACGGAACTGTTTTTT. Amino acids: CASSSYRQGSTELFF.

The chain is built from TRBV19 and TRBJ1-4; 8 nucleotides agree with TRBD1. Germline V lookup: CDR1 LNHDA, CDR2 SQIVND (reference sequence). The CDR3 covers 17 residues. V lost 7 bases, J lost 3 bases, and 13 bases stayed unmatched. CDR3 nucleotides: TGTGCCAGTAACCCGGGGACAGGCGAAGGATCTAATGAAAAACTGTTTTTT. It encodes CASNPGTGEGSNEKLFF.

This clone has a handful of counts. The chain is built from TRBV4-1 and TRBJ1-2; 8 bases agree with TRBD1. With V trimmed by 4 bases and J by 8 bases, 12 bases remained unmatched. This CDR3 has 15 residues. Germline V gene sequence: CDR1 MGHRA, CDR2 YSYEKL. CDR3 in amino acids: CASSPGGQERLGYTF. The CDR3 DNA sequence: TGCGCCAGCAGCCCTGGGGGACAGGAGCGATTGGGCTACACCTTC.

The rearrangement uses TRBV28 and TRBJ1-1, with D possibly being TRBD1 (6 bases). Trimming shortened V by 6 bases and J by 4 bases, and 18 bases separated the two germline ends. CDR3 length equals 15 residues. Germline values: CDR1 MDHEN, CDR2 SYDVKM. The CDR3 DNA sequence: TGTGCCAGCAGACCCCCGGGGGCGCGAGGCACTGAAGCTTTCTTT. It encodes CASRPPGARGTEAFF.

The chain has TRBV4-2 and TRBJ1-2; no clear D. Germline assignment: CDR1 LGHNA and CDR2 YNFKEQ. Trimming took off 4 bases at V and 4 bases at J, with 13 bases between the two ends. CDR3 length: 14 residues. In nucleotides, the CDR3 is TGTGCCAGCAGCCCACTCGAGGGCCCCTATGGCTACACCTTC. This codes for CASSPLEGPYGYTF.

A remark on this clone: Other DNA sequences in this sample translate to the same CDR3. The J gene is TRBJ1-2, the V gene TRBV7-2; D is uncertain. The CDR3 has 13 amino acids. Deletions cut 3 bases from V and 2 bases from J, with 7 bases between. CDR1 and CDR2 (germline): SGHTA, FQGNSA. DNA of the CDR3: TGTGCCAGCAGCTTGGACGAGAACTATGGCTACACCTTC. It is translated as CASSLDENYGYTF.

This clone was picked up one time. The genes are TRBV4-3 and TRBJ2-7; perhaps D is TRBD1 or TRBD2 (6 bases each). There are 14 residues in the CDR3. With 5 bases removed from V and 7 bases from J, the gap between germline ends came to 18 bases. The V gene's germline CDR1 is LGHNA and CDR2 YSLEER. The CDR3 DNA reads TGCGCCAGCAGCTCGCGTCCAGGAGGGGGGGAGCAGTACTTC. It yields the protein CASSSRPGGGEQYF.

This clone was detected a few times. The V call is TRBV20-1, the J call TRBJ1-1; D uncertain. Germline V CDR1 and CDR2: DFQATT, SNEGSKA (reference sequence). Trimming cost V 3 bases and J 4 bases, with 15 bases left between them. The CDR3 spans 14 residues. As DNA, the CDR3 is TGCAGTGCTAGTAGACGGGGAAGGATCACTGAAGCTTTCTTT. This gives the protein CSASRRGRITEAFF.

This sequence joins TRBV5-4 and TRBJ1-2; no clear D gene. The germline V and J ends were trimmed by 3 bases and 4 bases, with 13 bases remaining between them. CDR1 and CDR2 from the germline V gene are SGHNT and YYREEE (reference sequence). The CDR3 loop spans 14 amino acids. CDR3 protein: CASSWGGVVYGYTF. CDR3 sequence (DNA): TGTGCCAGCAGCTGGGGTGGTGTCGTCTATGGCTACACCTTC.

The chain carries TRBV4-3 and TRBJ2-5, with D possibly TRBD2 on 7 matching bases. V was cut by 4 bases and J by 4 bases, with 22 bases left in between. CDR1 and CDR2 from the germline V gene are LGHNA and YSLEER. CDR3 length: 17 amino acids. The CDR3 loop is CASSPSPRRGGGETQYF. The CDR3, as DNA: TGCGCCAGCAGCCCATCCCCTAGAAGGGGGGGCGGAGAGACCCAGTACTTC.

This chain joins TRBV10-2 and TRBJ2-7; D remains ambiguous. The germline CDR1 and CDR2 sequences are WSHSY and SAAADI. The V end was cut by 2 bases, the J end by 2 bases, with 4 bases between. The CDR3 loop spans 12 amino acids. CDR3 loop: CASSEATYEQYF. The CDR3 DNA is TGCGCCAGCAGTGAGGCCACCTACGAGCAGTACTTC.

As to this clone: The same CDR3 is also encoded by other DNA sequences in this sample. This chain joins TRBV9 and TRBJ1-5, with 9 bases matching TRBD1. Germline V gives CDR1 SGDLS, CDR2 YYNGEE. V lost 0 bases and J lost 2; bases outside the gene matches: 0. CDR3 length: 15 amino acids. CDR3 sequence reads: CASSVGQGGNQPQHF. The CDR3 DNA follows: TGTGCCAGCAGCGTAGGACAGGGGGGCAATCAGCCCCAGCATTTT.

This chain connects TRBV28 to TRBJ1-2; D is unclear. V lost 3 bases, J lost 8 bases, and 10 bases lay in between. There are 12 residues in the CDR3. Germline lookup yields CDR1 MDHEN and CDR2 SYDVKM. CDR3 sequence reads: CASSFEGQGYTF. CDR3 DNA: TGTGCCAGCAGTTTCGAGGGTCAAGGCTACACCTTC.